The clone carrying this T cell receptor (beta chain) was counted between two and nine times. The antigen is not known. The sample is drawn from a study of shared clonotypes between healthy human individuals. About the study: Per-donor plates numbered three CD4 naive, three CD4 memory, two CD8 naive and one CD8 memory. General study results and limits: Relative to memory subsets, naive subsets generally showed larger estimated richness. The sharing of around 5% of naive CD4 clonotypes was seen across several donors.

The protocol was immunoSEQ multiplex PCR, while the TCRdb copy is restricted to in-frame clones and leaves out a portion. The table includes some 900,000 clones, approximately 80% detected once. Germline V CDR1 and CDR2: SGHVS, FQNEAQ. CDR3 length: 16 residues. Deletions cut 5 bases from V and 1 base from J, with 15 bases between. The clonotype comes from a man aged 18 to 29 in good health. The V call is TRBV7-8, the J call TRBJ1-5, with D perhaps matching TRBD1 (5 bases). The sequencing sample was made of memory CD4+ T cells sorted from blood. Subset here: CD45RA-negative fraction. The CDR3 reads CASSPWGAESNQPQHF. The CDR3, as DNA: TGTGCCAGCAGCCCCTGGGGCGCAGAAAGCAATCAGCCCCAGCATTTT.